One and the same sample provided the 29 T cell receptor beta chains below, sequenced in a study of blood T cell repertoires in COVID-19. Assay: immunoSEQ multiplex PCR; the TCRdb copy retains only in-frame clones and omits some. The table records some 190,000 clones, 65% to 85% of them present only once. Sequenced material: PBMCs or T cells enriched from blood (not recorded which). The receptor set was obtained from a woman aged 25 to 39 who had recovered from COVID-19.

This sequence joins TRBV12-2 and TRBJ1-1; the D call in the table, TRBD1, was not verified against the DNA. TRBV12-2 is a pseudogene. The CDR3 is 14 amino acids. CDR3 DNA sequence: TGTGCAAGTCGCCAGGGTCCAAAAAACACTGAAGCTTTCTTT. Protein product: CASRQGPKNTEAFF.

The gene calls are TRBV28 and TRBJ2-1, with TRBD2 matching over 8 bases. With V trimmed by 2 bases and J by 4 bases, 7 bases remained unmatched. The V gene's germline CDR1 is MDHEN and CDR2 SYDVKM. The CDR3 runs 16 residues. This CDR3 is CASSLVLGGRYNEQFF. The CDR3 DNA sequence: TGTGCCAGCAGTTTAGTTTTGGGCGGGAGGTACAATGAGCAGTTCTTC.

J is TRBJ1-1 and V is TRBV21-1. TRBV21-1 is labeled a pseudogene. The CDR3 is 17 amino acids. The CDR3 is CASSKEGGDPLNTEAFF. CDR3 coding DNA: TGTGCCAGCAGCAAAGAAGGGGGGGACCCCCTGAACACTGAAGCTTTCTTT.

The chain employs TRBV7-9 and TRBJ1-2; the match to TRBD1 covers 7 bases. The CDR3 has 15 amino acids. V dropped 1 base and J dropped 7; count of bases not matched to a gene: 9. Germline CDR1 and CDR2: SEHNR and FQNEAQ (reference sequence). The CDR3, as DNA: TGTGCCAGCAGCTTAGGAGGGAAGGGGGCTGGTGGCTACACCTTC. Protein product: CASSLGGKGAGGYTF.

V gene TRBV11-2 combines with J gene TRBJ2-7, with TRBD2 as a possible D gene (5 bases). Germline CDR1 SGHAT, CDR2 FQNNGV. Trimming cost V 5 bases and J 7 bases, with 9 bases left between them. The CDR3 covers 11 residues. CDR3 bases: TGTGCCAGCAGCCCACGAGGGGAGCAGTACTTC. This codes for CASSPRGEQYF. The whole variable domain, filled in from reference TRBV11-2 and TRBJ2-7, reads EAGVAQSPRYKIIEKRQSVAFWCNPISGHATLYWYQQILGQGPKLLIQFQNNGVVDDSQLPKDRFSAERLKGVDSTLKIQPAKLEDSAVYLCASSPRGEQYFGPGTRLTVT.

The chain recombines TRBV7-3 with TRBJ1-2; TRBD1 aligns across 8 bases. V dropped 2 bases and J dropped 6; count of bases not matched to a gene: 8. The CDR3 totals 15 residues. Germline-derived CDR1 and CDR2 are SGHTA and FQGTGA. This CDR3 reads CASSLYGQGADGYTF. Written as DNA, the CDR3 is TGTGCCAGCAGCTTATATGGGCAGGGGGCTGATGGCTACACCTTC.

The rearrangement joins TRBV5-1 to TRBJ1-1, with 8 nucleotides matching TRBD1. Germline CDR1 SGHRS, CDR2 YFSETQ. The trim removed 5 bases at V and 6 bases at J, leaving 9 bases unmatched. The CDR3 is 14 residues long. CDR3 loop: CASRDGQGASEAFF. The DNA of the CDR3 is TGCGCCAGCAGGGATGGGCAGGGGGCCTCTGAAGCTTTCTTT.

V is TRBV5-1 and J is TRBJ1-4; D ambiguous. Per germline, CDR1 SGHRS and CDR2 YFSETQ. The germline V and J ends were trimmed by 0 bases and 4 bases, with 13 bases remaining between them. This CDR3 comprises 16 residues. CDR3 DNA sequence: TGCGCCAGCAGCTTGGAGGGAGAACCAAATAATGAAAAACTGTTTTTT. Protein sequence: CASSLEGEPNNEKLFF.

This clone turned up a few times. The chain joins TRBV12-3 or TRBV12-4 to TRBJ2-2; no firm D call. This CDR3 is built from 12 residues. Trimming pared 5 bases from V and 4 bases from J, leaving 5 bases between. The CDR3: CASSPLTGELFF. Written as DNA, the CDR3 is TGTGCCAGCAGTCCTCTCACCGGGGAGCTGTTTTTT.

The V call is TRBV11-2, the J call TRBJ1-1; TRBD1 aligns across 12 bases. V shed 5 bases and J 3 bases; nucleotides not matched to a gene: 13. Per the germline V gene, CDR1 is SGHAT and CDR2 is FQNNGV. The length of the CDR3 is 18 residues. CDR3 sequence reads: CASSPRGGQGALYTEAFF. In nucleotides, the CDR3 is TGTGCCAGCAGCCCTAGAGGGGGACAGGGGGCGCTGTACACTGAAGCTTTCTTT. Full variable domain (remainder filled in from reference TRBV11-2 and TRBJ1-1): EAGVAQSPRYKIIEKRQSVAFWCNPISGHATLYWYQQILGQGPKLLIQFQNNGVVDDSQLPKDRFSAERLKGVDSTLKIQPAKLEDSAVYLCASSPRGGQGALYTEAFFGQGTRLTVV.

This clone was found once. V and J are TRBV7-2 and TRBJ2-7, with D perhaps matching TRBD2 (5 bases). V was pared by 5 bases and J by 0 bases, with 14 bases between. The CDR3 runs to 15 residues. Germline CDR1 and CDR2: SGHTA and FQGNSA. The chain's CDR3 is CASSPPRARSYEQYF. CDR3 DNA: TGTGCCAGCAGCCCCCCGAGGGCCCGCTCCTACGAGCAGTACTTC.

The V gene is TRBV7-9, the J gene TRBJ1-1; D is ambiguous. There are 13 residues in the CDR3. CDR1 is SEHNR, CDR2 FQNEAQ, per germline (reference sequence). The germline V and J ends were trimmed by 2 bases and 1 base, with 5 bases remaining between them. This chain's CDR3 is CASSLIRNTEAFF. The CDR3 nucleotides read TGTGCCAGCAGCTTAATCAGGAACACTGAAGCTTTCTTT.

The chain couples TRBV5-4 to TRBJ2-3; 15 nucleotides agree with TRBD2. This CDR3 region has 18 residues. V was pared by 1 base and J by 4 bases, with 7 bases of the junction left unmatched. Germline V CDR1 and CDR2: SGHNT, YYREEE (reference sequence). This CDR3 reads CASSLRTSGRAGADTQYF. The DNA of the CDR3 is TGTGCCAGCAGCTTGCGGACTAGCGGGAGGGCCGGGGCAGATACGCAGTATTTT.

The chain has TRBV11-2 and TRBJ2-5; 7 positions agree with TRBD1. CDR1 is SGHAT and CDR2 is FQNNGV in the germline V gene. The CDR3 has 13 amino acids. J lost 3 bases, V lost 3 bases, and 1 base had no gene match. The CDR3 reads CASSFTGEETQYF. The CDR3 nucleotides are TGTGCCAGCAGCTTTACAGGGGAAGAGACCCAGTACTTC.

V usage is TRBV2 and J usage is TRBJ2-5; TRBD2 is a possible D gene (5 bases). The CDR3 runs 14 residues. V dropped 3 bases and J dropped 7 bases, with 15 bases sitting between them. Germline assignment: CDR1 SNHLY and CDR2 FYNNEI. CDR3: CASSESSTGRTQYF. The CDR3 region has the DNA TGTGCCAGCAGTGAGTCTAGCACCGGGCGGACCCAGTACTTC.

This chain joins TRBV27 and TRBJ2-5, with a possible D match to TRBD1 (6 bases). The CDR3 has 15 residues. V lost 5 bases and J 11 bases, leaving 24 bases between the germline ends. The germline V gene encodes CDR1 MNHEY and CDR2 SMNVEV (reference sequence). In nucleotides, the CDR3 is TGTGCCAGCAGTGATTTTTTGACAGGTCTCTACCGTCAGTACTTC. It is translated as CASSDFLTGLYRQYF.

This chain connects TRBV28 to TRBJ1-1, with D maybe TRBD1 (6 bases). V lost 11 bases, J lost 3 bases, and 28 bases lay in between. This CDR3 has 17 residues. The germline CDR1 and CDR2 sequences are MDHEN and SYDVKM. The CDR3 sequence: CALWGLGAGSMDTEAFF. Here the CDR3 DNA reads TGTGCCCTATGGGGGCTGGGGGCAGGGTCAATGGACACTGAAGCTTTCTTT.

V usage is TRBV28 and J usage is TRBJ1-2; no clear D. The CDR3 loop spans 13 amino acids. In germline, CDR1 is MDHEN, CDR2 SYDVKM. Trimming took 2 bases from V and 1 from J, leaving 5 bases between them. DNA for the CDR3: TGTGCCAGCAGTTTACGACTTAACTATGGCTACACCTTC. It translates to CASSLRLNYGYTF.

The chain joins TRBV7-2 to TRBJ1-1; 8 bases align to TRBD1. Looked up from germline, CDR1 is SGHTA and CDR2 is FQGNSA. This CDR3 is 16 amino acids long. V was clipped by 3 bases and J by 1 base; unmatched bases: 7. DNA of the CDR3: TGTGCCAGCAGCTTCCGCTTTGACAGGGGGAACACTGAAGCTTTCTTT. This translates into CASSFRFDRGNTEAFF.

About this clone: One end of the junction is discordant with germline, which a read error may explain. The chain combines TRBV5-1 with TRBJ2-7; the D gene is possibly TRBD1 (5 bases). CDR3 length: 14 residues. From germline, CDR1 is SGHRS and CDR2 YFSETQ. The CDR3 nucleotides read TGCGCCAGCAGCTTGCTGGCAGGGTCCTTCGAGCAGTACTTC. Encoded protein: CASSLLAGSFEQYF.

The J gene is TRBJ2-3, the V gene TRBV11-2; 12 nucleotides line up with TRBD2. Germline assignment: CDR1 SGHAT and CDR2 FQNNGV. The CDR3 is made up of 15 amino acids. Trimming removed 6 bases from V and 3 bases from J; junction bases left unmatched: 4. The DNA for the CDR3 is TGTGCCAGCAGACCTAGCGGGGGGGCGACAGATACGCAGTATTTT. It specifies CASRPSGGATDTQYF.

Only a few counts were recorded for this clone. CDR3 in amino acids: CASTSTRQASYEQYV. In nucleotides, the CDR3 is TGTGCCAGCACATCAACTCGGCAGGCGTCCTACGAGCAGTACGTC. The V gene is TRBV5-8, the J gene TRBJ2-7; D gene ambiguous. CDR3 length: 15 residues. The V end was cut by 6 bases, the J end by 1 base, with 17 bases between. The germline gives CDR1 SGHTS, CDR2 YDEGEE.

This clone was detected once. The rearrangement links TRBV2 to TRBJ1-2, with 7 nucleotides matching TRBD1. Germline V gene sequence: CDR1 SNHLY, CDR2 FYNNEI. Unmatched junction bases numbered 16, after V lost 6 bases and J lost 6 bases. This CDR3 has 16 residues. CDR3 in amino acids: CASSERRQGTQDGYTF. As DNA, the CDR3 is TGTGCCAGCAGCGAGAGACGACAGGGCACCCAGGATGGCTACACCTTC.

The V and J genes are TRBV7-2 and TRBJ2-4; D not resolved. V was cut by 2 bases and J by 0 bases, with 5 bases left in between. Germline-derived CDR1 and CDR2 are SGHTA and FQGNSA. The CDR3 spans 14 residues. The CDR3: CASSLRVAKNIQYF. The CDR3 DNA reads TGTGCCAGCAGCTTACGAGTAGCCAAAAACATTCAGTACTTC.

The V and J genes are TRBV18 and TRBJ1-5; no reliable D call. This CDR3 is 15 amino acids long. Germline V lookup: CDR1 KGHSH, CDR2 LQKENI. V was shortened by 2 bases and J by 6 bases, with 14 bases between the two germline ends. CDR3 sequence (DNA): TGTGCCAGCTCACCATTGGAAGGAACGGGTCAGCCCCAGCATTTT. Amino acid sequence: CASSPLEGTGQPQHF.

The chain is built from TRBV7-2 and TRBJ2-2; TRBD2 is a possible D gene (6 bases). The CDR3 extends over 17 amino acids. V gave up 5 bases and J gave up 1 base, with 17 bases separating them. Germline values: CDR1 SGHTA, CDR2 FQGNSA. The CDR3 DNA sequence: TGTGCCAGCAGCCCGGCCGGGGGAACCCTGAACACCGGGGAGCTGTTTTTT. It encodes CASSPAGGTLNTGELFF.

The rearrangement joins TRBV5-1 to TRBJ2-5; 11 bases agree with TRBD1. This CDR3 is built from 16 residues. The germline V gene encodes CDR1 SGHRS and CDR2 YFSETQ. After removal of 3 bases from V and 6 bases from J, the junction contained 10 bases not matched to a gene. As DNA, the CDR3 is TGCGCCAGCAGCTGGGACCCGGGACAGGGGGGACAGACCCAGTACTTC. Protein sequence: CASSWDPGQGGQTQYF. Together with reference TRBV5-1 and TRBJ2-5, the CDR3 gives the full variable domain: KAGVTQTPRYLIKTRGQQVTLSCSPISGHRSVSWYQQTPGQGLQFLFEYFSETQRNKGNFPGRFSGRQFSNSRSEMNVSTLELGDSALYLCASSWDPGQGGQTQYFGPGTRLLVL.

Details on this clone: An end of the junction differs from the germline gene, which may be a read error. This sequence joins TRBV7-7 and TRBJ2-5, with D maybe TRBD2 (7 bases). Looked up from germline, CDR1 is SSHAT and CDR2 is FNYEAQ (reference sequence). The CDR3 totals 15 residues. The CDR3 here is CASSYRVGGGETQYF. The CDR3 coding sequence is TGTGCTAGCAGCTATAGAGTTGGGGGGGGCGAGACCCAGTACTTC.

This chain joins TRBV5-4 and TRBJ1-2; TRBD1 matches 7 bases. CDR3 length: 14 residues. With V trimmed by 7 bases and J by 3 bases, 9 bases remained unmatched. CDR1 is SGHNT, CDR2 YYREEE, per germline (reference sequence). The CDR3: CASGRSGTDYGYTF. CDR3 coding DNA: TGTGCCAGCGGGAGATCCGGGACAGACTATGGCTACACCTTC.